This T cell receptor (beta chain) was obtained from a study of T-cell reconstitution after alpha-beta-depleted transplantation in children. Study observations and caveats: Recipient T cells and thymic progenitors that survived were the source of the high TCRbeta diversity seen at day 60 in some patients. T-cell counts and diversity at one year post-transplant came mainly from newly produced T cells. Reportedly, only several hundred clones from non-depleted graft cells drove alpha-beta T-cell counts at about two months.

Preparation of the TCRbeta library used unique molecular identifiers. TCRdb itself ran the PCR reads through MiXCR, one entry per CDR3 protein. Of over 80,000 distinct CDR3 sequences listed, 23% are singletons. This CDR3 is 15 amino acids long. Looked up from germline, CDR1 is SEHNR and CDR2 is FQNEAQ (reference sequence). V was pared by 0 bases and J by 9 bases, with 5 bases of the junction left unmatched. About this clonotype itself: Antigen specificity is unknown.

This TCR was recovered from a boy aged 2 to 10 with acute lymphoblastic leukemia, due to receive a stem cell transplant. The J gene is TRBJ2-7, the V gene TRBV7-9; 13 nucleotides line up with TRBD2. Source: PBMCs, taken before TCRalphabeta/CD19-depleted stem cell transplant. The CDR3 region is CASSLAGLAGVAQYF. CDR3 nucleotides: TGTGCCAGCAGCTTAGCCGGACTAGCGGGAGTCGCGCAGTACTTC.